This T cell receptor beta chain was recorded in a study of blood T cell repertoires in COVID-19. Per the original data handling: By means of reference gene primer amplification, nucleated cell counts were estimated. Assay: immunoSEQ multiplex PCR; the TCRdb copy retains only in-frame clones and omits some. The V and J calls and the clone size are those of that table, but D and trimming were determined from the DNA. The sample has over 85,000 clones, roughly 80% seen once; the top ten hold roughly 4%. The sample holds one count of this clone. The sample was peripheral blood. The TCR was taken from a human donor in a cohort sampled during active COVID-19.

In nucleotides, the CDR3 is TGTGCCAGCAGTGGAAGACAGGGGGCGCAAGTAGATGGCTACACCTTC. Amino acids: CASSGRQGAQVDGYTF. The chain couples TRBV28 to TRBJ1-2; 10 bases map to TRBD1. The CDR3 covers 16 residues. The V and J ends lost 5 bases and 6 bases, in that order; junction bases with no gene match: 12. Germline loops: CDR1 MDHEN, CDR2 SYDVKM.